This T cell receptor (beta chain) was obtained from a study of patients and donors after allogeneic stem cell transplantation (dated by TCRdb to the early 2020s). Only a few counts were recorded for this clonotype. The clone's antigen remains unknown. No much larger clonotype is one base removed from it; base qualities were not supplied. Library prep was done by RT-PCR. Sequencing instrument: NextSeq 550. Using fastp at Q25 and MiXCR, TCRdb reprocessed the public reads and kept productive beta chains. Under each unique CDR3 protein, matching rows form one entry showing the most common genes and DNA. For this sample the table gives around 170,000 distinct CDR3 sequences, of which approximately 25% were detected only once. Of the sample, roughly a quarter falls within the top ten clones. This clonotype was sampled from a human donor who was either an allogeneic HSCT recipient or a stem cell or donor lymphocyte infusion donor (not recorded which). It is not recorded whose cells these are; they may come from a transplant donor. Sequenced: blood, either unsorted or a sorted T cell fraction (not recorded which).

The CDR3 reads CASSRLARTITGELFF. The DNA reads TGTGCCAGCAGTCGACTAGCGAGAACTATCACCGGGGAGCTGTTTTTT. Recombination joined TRBV27 with TRBJ2-2; a stretch of 8 junction bases matches TRBD2. Reading from cysteine to phenylalanine, the CDR3 counts 16 amino acids. Only the CDR3 DNA stays, 48 bases, in frame from base 1. According to the germline V gene (reference sequence), CDR1 reads MNHEY and CDR2 reads SMNVEV. V ends up 5 bases short and J 4 bases short, with an unmatched junction base count of 9.